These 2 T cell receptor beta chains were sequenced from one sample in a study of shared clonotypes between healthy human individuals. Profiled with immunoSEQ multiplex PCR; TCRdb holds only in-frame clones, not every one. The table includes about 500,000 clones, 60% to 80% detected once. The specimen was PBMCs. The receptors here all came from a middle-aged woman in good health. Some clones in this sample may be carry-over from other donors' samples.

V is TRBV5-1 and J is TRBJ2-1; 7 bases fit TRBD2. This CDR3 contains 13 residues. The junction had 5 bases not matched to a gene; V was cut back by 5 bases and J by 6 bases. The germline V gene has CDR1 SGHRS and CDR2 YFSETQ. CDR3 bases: TGCGCCAGCAGACATGGCGGGGGCAATGAGCAGTTCTTC. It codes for CASRHGGGNEQFF. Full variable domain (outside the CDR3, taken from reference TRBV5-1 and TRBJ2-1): KAGVTQTPRYLIKTRGQQVTLSCSPISGHRSVSWYQQTPGQGLQFLFEYFSETQRNKGNFPGRFSGRQFSNSRSEMNVSTLELGDSALYLCASRHGGGNEQFFGPGTRLTVL.

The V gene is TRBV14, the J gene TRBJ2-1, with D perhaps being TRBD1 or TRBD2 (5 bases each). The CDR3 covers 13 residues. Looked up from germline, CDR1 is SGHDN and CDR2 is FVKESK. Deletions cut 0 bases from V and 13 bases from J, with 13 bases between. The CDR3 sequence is CASSQERRTPQFF. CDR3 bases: TGTGCCAGCAGCCAAGAGAGGAGGACACCACAGTTCTTC.